The clone carrying this T cell receptor (beta chain) appeared a few times. The sample belongs to a study of T-cell reconstitution after alpha-beta-depleted transplantation in children. Unique molecular identifiers were used to barcode this TCRbeta library. TCRdb recomputed calls from the PCR reads with MiXCR, one row per CDR3 protein. Of some 490,000 distinct CDR3 sequences in the sample, about 12% were seen once. The sample was PBMCs from the stem cell graft donor, taken from the stem cell graft. The sequence was collected from a human donor who donated a stem cell graft to a child with combined immunodeficiency.

CDR3 loop: CASSFWAGPYNEQFF. DNA of the CDR3: TGTGCCAGCAGTTTTTGGGCGGGACCATACAATGAGCAGTTCTTC. The gene calls are TRBV12-3 or TRBV12-4 and TRBJ2-1; the D gene is possibly TRBD2 (6 bases). The ends were cut back, 3 bases at V and 4 bases at J, with 13 bases in the middle. CDR3 size: 15 residues.